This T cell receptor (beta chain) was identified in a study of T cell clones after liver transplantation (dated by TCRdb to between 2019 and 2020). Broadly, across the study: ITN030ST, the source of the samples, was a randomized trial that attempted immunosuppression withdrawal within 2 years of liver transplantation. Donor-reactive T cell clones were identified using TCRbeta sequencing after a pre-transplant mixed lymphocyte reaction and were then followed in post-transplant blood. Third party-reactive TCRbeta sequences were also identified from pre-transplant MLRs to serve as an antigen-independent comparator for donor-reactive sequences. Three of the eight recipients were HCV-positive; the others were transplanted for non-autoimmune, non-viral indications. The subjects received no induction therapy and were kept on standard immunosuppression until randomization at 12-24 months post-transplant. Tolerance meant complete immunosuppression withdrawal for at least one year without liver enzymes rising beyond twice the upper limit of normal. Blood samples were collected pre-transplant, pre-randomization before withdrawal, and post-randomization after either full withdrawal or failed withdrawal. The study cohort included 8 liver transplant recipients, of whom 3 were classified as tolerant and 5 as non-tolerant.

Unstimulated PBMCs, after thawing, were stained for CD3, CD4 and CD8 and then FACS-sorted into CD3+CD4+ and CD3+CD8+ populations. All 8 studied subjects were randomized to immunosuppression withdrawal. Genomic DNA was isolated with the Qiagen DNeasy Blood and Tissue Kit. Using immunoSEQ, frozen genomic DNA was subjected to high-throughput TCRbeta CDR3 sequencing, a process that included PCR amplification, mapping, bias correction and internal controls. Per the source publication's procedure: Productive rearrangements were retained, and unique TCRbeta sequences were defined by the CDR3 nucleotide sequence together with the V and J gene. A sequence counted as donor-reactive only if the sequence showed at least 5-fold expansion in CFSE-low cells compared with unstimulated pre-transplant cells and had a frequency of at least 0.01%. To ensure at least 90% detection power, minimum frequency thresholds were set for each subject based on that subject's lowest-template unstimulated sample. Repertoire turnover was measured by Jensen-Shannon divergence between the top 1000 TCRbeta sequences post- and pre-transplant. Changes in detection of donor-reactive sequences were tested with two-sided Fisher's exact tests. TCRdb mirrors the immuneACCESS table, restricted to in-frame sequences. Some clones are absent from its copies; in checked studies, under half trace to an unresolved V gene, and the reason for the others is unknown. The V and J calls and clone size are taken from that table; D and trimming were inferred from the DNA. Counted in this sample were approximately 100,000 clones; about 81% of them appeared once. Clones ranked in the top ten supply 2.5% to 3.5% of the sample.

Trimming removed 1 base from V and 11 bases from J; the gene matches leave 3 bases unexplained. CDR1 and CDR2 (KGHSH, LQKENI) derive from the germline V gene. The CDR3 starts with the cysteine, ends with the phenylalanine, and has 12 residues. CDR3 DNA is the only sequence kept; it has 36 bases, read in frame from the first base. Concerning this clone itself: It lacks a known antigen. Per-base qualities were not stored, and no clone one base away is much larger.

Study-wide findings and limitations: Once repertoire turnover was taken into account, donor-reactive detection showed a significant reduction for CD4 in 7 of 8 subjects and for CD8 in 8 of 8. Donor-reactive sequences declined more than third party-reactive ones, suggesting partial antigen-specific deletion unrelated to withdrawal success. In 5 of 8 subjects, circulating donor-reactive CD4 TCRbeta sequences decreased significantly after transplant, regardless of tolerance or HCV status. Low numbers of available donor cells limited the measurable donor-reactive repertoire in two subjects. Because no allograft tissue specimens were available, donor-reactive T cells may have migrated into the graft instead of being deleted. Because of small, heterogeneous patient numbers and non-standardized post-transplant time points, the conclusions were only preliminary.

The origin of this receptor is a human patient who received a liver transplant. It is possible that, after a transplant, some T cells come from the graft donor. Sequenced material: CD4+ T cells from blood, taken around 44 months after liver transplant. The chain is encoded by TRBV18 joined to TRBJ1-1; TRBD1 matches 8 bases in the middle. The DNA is TGTGCCAGCTCACCACGGGGACAGGCGGCTTTCTTT. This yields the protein CASSPRGQAAFF.